Listed below are T cell receptor beta chains from one sample, sequenced in a study of T cells in Graves' hyperthyroidism and ophthalmopathy. TCRdb itself ran the multiplex PCR reads through MiXCR, one entry per CDR3 protein. The sample includes about 610,000 distinct CDR3 sequences, under 15% seen only once; the top ten take around 4.1%. The sequenced sample consisted of blood. Receptors were obtained from a woman in her 40s with Graves' ophthalmopathy. Each CDR3 is given with its conserved first and last residue. The D gene is left open where the match is weak. A row's size may be missing; if present it is once, few, many or a size class.

V gene,D gene,J gene,clone size,CDR3 protein,CDR3 DNA
TRBV6-5,NA,TRBJ2-5,NA,CASSYSAVGETQYF,TGTGCCAGCAGTTACTCGGCTGTCGGAGAGACCCAGTACTTC
TRBV6-1,NA,TRBJ1-2,many,CASSGIGGYTF,TGTGCCAGCAGTGGGATCGGGGGCTACACCTTC
TRBV12-5,NA,TRBJ2-4,many,CASGRYTENIQYF,TGTGCTAGTGGTCGCTACACCGAAAACATTCAGTACTTC
TRBV28,NA,TRBJ1-2,many,CASTDPTVYYGYTF,TGTGCCAGCACCGATCCGACAGTTTACTATGGCTACACCTTC
TRBV7-9,NA,TRBJ1-1,many,CASSSTGSTEAFF,TGTGCCAGCAGCTCTACCGGGAGCACTGAAGCTTTCTTT
TRBV27,NA,TRBJ2-7,many,CASSLGCYEQYF,TGTGCCAGCAGTTTAGGGTGCTACGAGCAGTACTTC
TRBV5-1,TRBD1,TRBJ2-7,many,CASSFQGAEEQYF,TGCGCCAGCAGCTTTCAGGGGGCGGAAGAGCAGTACTTC
TRBV7-2,NA,TRBJ2-7,many,CASSPQFGSGYEQYF,TGTGCCAGCAGCCCTCAATTCGGGAGCGGGTACGAGCAGTACTTC
TRBV7-9,NA,TRBJ1-1,many,CASSSILGETEAFF,TGTGCCAGCAGCTCCATACTAGGGGAGACTGAAGCTTTCTTT
TRBV7-9,NA,TRBJ1-2,many,CASSLSTGGAYYGYTF,TGTGCCAGCAGCTTATCGACAGGTGGGGCTTACTATGGCTACACCTTC
TRBV10-3,NA,TRBJ2-5,NA,CAISGGGAGETQYF,TGTGCCATCAGTGGGGGGGGCGCGGGTGAGACCCAGTACTTC
TRBV28,NA,TRBJ1-2,NA,CASTLKGGYGYTF,TGTGCCAGCACCCTAAAGGGGGGCTATGGCTACACCTTC
TRBV19,NA,TRBJ1-5,NA,CASSIGFGTPNQPQHF,TGTGCCAGTAGCATTGGGTTTGGGACACCTAATCAGCCCCAGCATTTT
TRBV12-3/TRBV12-4,TRBD2,TRBJ2-2,few,CASRGLAGGKNTGELFF,TGTGCCAGTAGGGGACTAGCGGGAGGAAAGAACACCGGGGAGCTGTTTTTT
TRBV7-2,NA,TRBJ2-5,few,CASTSKLSGTQETQYF,TGTGCCAGCACCTCAAAGCTGTCGGGTACCCAAGAGACCCAGTACTTC
TRBV20-1,NA,TRBJ2-7,many,CSASKTQNSYEQYF,TGCAGTGCTTCCAAAACACAGAACTCCTACGAGCAGTACTTC
TRBV2,NA,TRBJ2-5,many,CASSDRVRETQYF,TGTGCCAGCAGTGACAGGGTCCGTGAGACCCAGTACTTC
TRBV12-5,TRBD1,TRBJ2-7,many,CASGFSDRGEEQYF,TGTGCTAGTGGTTTTTCGGACAGGGGTGAAGAGCAGTACTTC
TRBV6-2/TRBV6-3,TRBD1,TRBJ1-1,many,CASRSGQVNTEAFF,TGTGCCAGCAGATCGGGACAGGTGAACACTGAAGCTTTCTTT
TRBV6-5,TRBD1,TRBJ2-5,once,CASSWGTGDHETQYF,TGTGCCAGCAGTTGGGGCACAGGGGACCACGAGACCCAGTACTTC
TRBV29-1,TRBD2,TRBJ2-7,NA,CSVVGGRAYEQYF,TGCAGCGTTGTTGGCGGGAGGGCCTACGAGCAGTACTTC
TRBV30,NA,TRBJ2-7,NA,CAWSVPDSNEQYF,TGTGCCTGGAGTGTACCTGACAGCAACGAGCAGTACTTC
TRBV9,TRBD1,TRBJ1-1,few,CASSVAPGTARGEMNTEAFF,TGTGCCAGCAGCGTAGCCCCAGGGACAGCCAGGGGGGAAATGAACACTGAAGCTTTCTTT
TRBV30,TRBD1,TRBJ2-7,many,CACQGAGSYEQYF,TGTGCCTGTCAGGGGGCGGGTTCCTACGAGCAGTACTTC
TRBV19,TRBD2,TRBJ2-7,NA,CASKSSSGVAYEQYF,TGTGCCAGTAAGTCTTCTAGCGGGGTAGCCTACGAGCAGTACTTC
TRBV5-1,NA,TRBJ2-7,NA,CASSLGSFDEQYF,TGCGCCAGCAGCTTGGGGTCGTTCGACGAGCAGTACTTC
TRBV19,NA,TRBJ1-1,many,CASTQPGMNTEAFF,TGTGCCAGTACCCAGCCAGGGATGAACACTGAAGCTTTCTTT
TRBV6-2/TRBV6-3,NA,TRBJ2-5,many,CASSYGRLQETQYF,TGTGCCAGCAGTTACGGGAGATTGCAAGAGACCCAGTACTTC
TRBV19,TRBD1,TRBJ2-5,many,CASSDGRGLYGTQYF,TGTGCCAGTAGTGATGGCAGGGGGTTATATGGGACCCAGTACTTC
TRBV19,NA,TRBJ1-1,many,CATTNRVETEAFF,TGTGCCACCACGAACAGGGTCGAGACTGAAGCTTTCTTT
TRBV7-3,NA,TRBJ1-5,many,CASSRTFYSNQPQHF,TGTGCCAGCAGCCGGACGTTTTATAGCAATCAGCCCCAGCATTTT
TRBV12-3/TRBV12-4,NA,TRBJ2-7,many,CASSLEGYSSSYEQYF,TGTGCCAGCAGTTTAGAGGGGTATTCCTCCTCCTACGAGCAGTACTTC
TRBV11-2,TRBD1,TRBJ1-5,NA,CASRDPGQGTVQPQHF,TGTGCCAGCAGGGATCCGGGACAGGGCACCGTTCAGCCCCAGCATTTT
TRBV6-5,NA,TRBJ1-1,once,CASSYSSFGEAFF,TGTGCCAGCAGTTACTCGAGCTTCGGTGAAGCTTTCTTT
TRBV5-1,TRBD2,TRBJ2-7,few,CAGSPLAGGSYEQYF,TGCGCCGGCAGCCCTCTAGCGGGTGGCTCCTACGAGCAGTACTTC
TRBV20-1,NA,TRBJ1-5,few,CSARGESQPQHF,TGCAGTGCTCGGGGGGAGTCTCAGCCCCAGCATTTT
TRBV7-2,TRBD2,TRBJ2-7,many,CASRRTSGSYEQYF,TGTGCCAGCAGACGGACTAGCGGTTCCTACGAGCAGTACTTC
TRBV19,NA,TRBJ2-4,many,CASSTGQNIQYF,TGTGCCAGTAGTACCGGTCAGAACATTCAGTACTTC
TRBV27,TRBD1,TRBJ2-7,many,CASSHPNRGEQYF,TGTGCCAGCAGCCACCCGAACAGGGGTGAGCAGTACTTC
TRBV2,TRBD1,TRBJ2-2,many,CAIGTGGNTGELFF,TGTGCCATTGGGACAGGGGGGAACACCGGGGAGCTGTTTTTT
TRBV28,TRBD1,TRBJ1-3,many,CASRRDRVSGNTIYF,TGTGCCAGCAGACGAGACAGGGTCTCTGGAAACACCATATATTTT
TRBV12-5,NA,TRBJ2-5,many,CASGTSGTQGETQYF,TGTGCTAGTGGTACCAGCGGGACACAAGGAGAGACCCAGTACTTC
TRBV2,NA,TRBJ1-5,many,CASSEQSGIVQPQHF,TGTGCCAGCAGTGAACAGTCTGGGATCGTTCAGCCCCAGCATTTT
TRBV5-6,NA,TRBJ2-2,few,CASSFGGVGTGELFF,TGTGCCAGCAGCTTTGGGGGAGTGGGCACCGGGGAGCTGTTTTTT
TRBV9,NA,TRBJ2-2,NA,CASSVGVLANTGELFF,TGTGCCAGCAGCGTAGGTGTACTTGCGAACACCGGGGAGCTGTTTTTT
TRBV7-2,NA,TRBJ2-7,many,CASSLEHLFYEQYF,TGTGCCAGCAGCTTAGAACATCTCTTCTACGAGCAGTACTTC
TRBV6-5,NA,TRBJ2-3,NA,CASSYRGGDTQYF,TGTGCCAGCAGTTACAGGGGAGGAGATACGCAGTATTTT
TRBV28,NA,TRBJ2-7,many,CASSYVGGSYEQYF,TGTGCCAGCAGTTATGTGGGAGGCTCCTACGAGCAGTACTTC
TRBV14,TRBD1,TRBJ1-1,NA,CASSGSHRGYKNTEAFF,TGTGCCAGCAGCGGATCACACAGGGGGTATAAGAACACTGAAGCTTTCTTT
TRBV6-2/TRBV6-3,TRBD2,TRBJ2-7,many,CASSFGLARADEQYF,TGTGCCAGCAGTTTCGGACTAGCGCGTGCCGACGAGCAGTACTTC
TRBV12-3/TRBV12-4,TRBD2,TRBJ2-7,many,CASRLAGNYEQYF,TGTGCCAGCCGCCTAGCGGGAAACTACGAGCAGTACTTC
TRBV11-3,NA,TRBJ2-7,many,CASSLALEQYF,TGTGCCAGCAGCTTGGCTCTCGAGCAGTACTTC
TRBV7-3,NA,TRBJ2-3,NA,CASSPGFADTQYF,TGTGCCAGCAGCCCTGGATTCGCAGATACGCAGTATTTT
TRBV5-5,NA,TRBJ1-1,few,CASSGSENTEAFF,TGTGCCAGCAGCGGCAGCGAGAACACTGAAGCTTTCTTT
TRBV2,TRBD1,TRBJ1-1,NA,CASGQGAMTEAFF,TGTGCCAGCGGACAGGGGGCGATGACTGAAGCTTTCTTT
TRBV20-1,NA,TRBJ1-1,many,CSARDMRKNTEAFF,TGCAGTGCTAGAGACATGCGGAAGAACACTGAAGCTTTCTTT
TRBV20-1,NA,TRBJ1-5,many,CSVTNGRENQPQHF,TGCAGTGTCACTAATGGCAGGGAAAATCAGCCCCAGCATTTT
TRBV12-3/TRBV12-4,TRBD2,TRBJ2-2,NA,CASRSLAGEETGELFF,TGTGCCAGCAGATCTCTAGCGGGAGAGGAGACCGGGGAGCTGTTTTTT
TRBV2,NA,TRBJ2-3,many,CASSPPLRTDTQYF,TGTGCCAGCAGTCCTCCTCTTCGGACAGATACGCAGTATTTT
TRBV2,NA,TRBJ2-2,NA,CASSERPLDTGELFF,TGTGCCAGCAGTGAAAGGCCATTGGACACCGGGGAGCTGTTTTTT